The rows below give T cell receptor beta chains drawn from one sample of a study of control samples from healthy donors and cancer patients. Assay used: immunoSEQ multiplex PCR; TCRdb lists only in-frame clones, some missing. The data contain 260,000 or so clones, around 79% of them seen just once; the ten biggest clones take up 13%. The sequenced sample consisted of PBMCs. The receptors originated from an older woman with lung cancer. Both conserved end residues are part of each CDR3. Each record gives: clone size, CDR3 length, D gene, V gene, J gene, CDR3 protein, CDR3 DNA. The D gene is left open where the match is weak. Where a row states a size, it is once, few, many or the class of an expanded clone; other rows omit it.

clone_size: once
cdr3_length: 14
d_call: -
v_call: TRBV4-2
j_call: TRBJ2-1
cdr3_aa: CASSHTGSYNEQFF
cdr3_nt: TGTGCCAGCAGCCACACGGGTTCCTACAATGAGCAGTTCTTC

clone_size: -
cdr3_length: 16
d_call: -
v_call: TRBV28
j_call: TRBJ1-5
cdr3_aa: CASSPPGVGGLQPQHF
cdr3_nt: TGTGCCAGCAGCCCCCCGGGTGTTGGGGGGCTTCAGCCCCAGCATTTT

clone_size: -
cdr3_length: 14
d_call: -
v_call: TRBV4-2
j_call: TRBJ2-7
cdr3_aa: CASSQDRGSHEQYF
cdr3_nt: TGTGCCAGCAGCCAAGACAGGGGTTCACACGAGCAGTACTTC

clone_size: -
cdr3_length: 15
d_call: TRBD2
v_call: TRBV18
j_call: TRBJ2-7
cdr3_aa: CASSPLAGGSYEQYF
cdr3_nt: TGTGCCAGCTCACCCCTAGCGGGGGGCTCCTACGAGCAGTACTTC

clone_size: -
cdr3_length: 15
d_call: TRBD1
v_call: TRBV6-2/TRBV6-3
j_call: TRBJ1-1
cdr3_aa: CASSPMTGSGTEAFF
cdr3_nt: TGTGCCAGCAGCCCTATGACAGGGTCAGGCACTGAAGCTTTCTTT

clone_size: -
cdr3_length: 12
d_call: -
v_call: TRBV5-1
j_call: TRBJ2-1
cdr3_aa: CASSLTRGEQFF
cdr3_nt: TGCGCCAGCAGCCTTACCCGGGGTGAGCAGTTCTTC

clone_size: -
cdr3_length: 15
d_call: TRBD1
v_call: TRBV9
j_call: TRBJ2-2
cdr3_aa: CASSLGTEDSGELFF
cdr3_nt: TGTGCCAGCAGCCTCGGGACAGAAGACAGCGGGGAGCTGTTTTTT

clone_size: -
cdr3_length: 15
d_call: TRBD1
v_call: TRBV14
j_call: TRBJ1-5
cdr3_aa: CASTRGQGSNQPQHF
cdr3_nt: TGTGCCAGCACCCGGGGACAGGGGAGCAATCAGCCCCAGCATTTT

clone_size: -
cdr3_length: 11
d_call: -
v_call: TRBV19
j_call: TRBJ1-6
cdr3_aa: CASSIGRTLHF
cdr3_nt: TGTGCCAGTAGTATAGGCCGGACCCTCCACTTT

clone_size: -
cdr3_length: 14
d_call: -
v_call: TRBV6-5
j_call: TRBJ1-1
cdr3_aa: CASSYRAGNTEAFF
cdr3_nt: TGTGCCAGCAGTTACCGGGCAGGGAACACTGAAGCTTTCTTT

clone_size: -
cdr3_length: 18
d_call: TRBD1
v_call: TRBV6-6
j_call: TRBJ2-7
cdr3_aa: CASSPQMGQVFRTYEQYF
cdr3_nt: TGTGCCAGCAGTCCCCAAATGGGACAGGTATTTCGAACCTACGAGCAGTACTTC

clone_size: once
cdr3_length: 13
d_call: -
v_call: TRBV5-1
j_call: TRBJ1-3
cdr3_aa: CASSSTGVDTIYF
cdr3_nt: TGCGCCAGCAGCTCCACGGGGGTAGACACCATATATTTT

clone_size: -
cdr3_length: 11
d_call: -
v_call: TRBV3-1/TRBV3-2
j_call: TRBJ1-1
cdr3_aa: CASSDRGEAFF
cdr3_nt: TGTGCCAGCAGCGATAGGGGTGAAGCTTTCTTT

clone_size: -
cdr3_length: 17
d_call: TRBD2
v_call: TRBV9
j_call: TRBJ2-5
cdr3_aa: CASSAGTSGGVQETQYF
cdr3_nt: TGTGCCAGCAGCGCCGGGACTAGCGGGGGGGTTCAAGAGACCCAGTACTTC

clone_size: -
cdr3_length: 20
d_call: -
v_call: TRBV7-5
j_call: TRBJ2-3
cdr3_aa: CVRRYVGIYRLKGVTDTQYF
cdr3_nt: TGTGTCAGAAGATACGTCGGGATTTACCGGTTAAAAGGGGTCACAGATACGCAGTATTTT

clone_size: -
cdr3_length: 15
d_call: -
v_call: TRBV10-3
j_call: TRBJ2-7
cdr3_aa: CAISESELLEGEQYF
cdr3_nt: TGTGCCATCAGTGAGTCTGAACTTCTAGAGGGGGAGCAGTACTTC

clone_size: -
cdr3_length: 15
d_call: -
v_call: TRBV6-4
j_call: TRBJ1-6
cdr3_aa: CASSSSGASGSPLHF
cdr3_nt: TGTGCCAGCAGTTCCTCTGGGGCTTCAGGGTCACCCCTCCACTTT

clone_size: -
cdr3_length: 12
d_call: -
v_call: TRBV10-1
j_call: TRBJ2-2
cdr3_aa: CASSEYSGELFF
cdr3_nt: TGCGCCAGCAGTGAATATTCCGGGGAGCTGTTTTTT

clone_size: few
cdr3_length: 15
d_call: TRBD1
v_call: TRBV6-5
j_call: TRBJ2-3
cdr3_aa: CASTSGQGATDTQYF
cdr3_nt: TGTGCCAGCACCTCGGGACAGGGGGCCACAGATACGCAGTATTTT

clone_size: -
cdr3_length: 14
d_call: -
v_call: TRBV5-1
j_call: TRBJ2-5
cdr3_aa: CASSAQGSQETQYF
cdr3_nt: TGCGCCAGCAGCGCCCAGGGGAGTCAAGAGACCCAGTACTTC

clone_size: once
cdr3_length: 14
d_call: -
v_call: TRBV28
j_call: TRBJ1-6
cdr3_aa: CASSGIAYNSPLHF
cdr3_nt: TGTGCCAGCAGCGGGATAGCCTATAATTCACCCCTCCACTTT

clone_size: -
cdr3_length: 12
d_call: -
v_call: TRBV10-3
j_call: TRBJ1-1
cdr3_aa: CAAAPDGYEAFF
cdr3_nt: TGTGCCGCGGCCCCGGACGGATATGAAGCTTTCTTT

clone_size: -
cdr3_length: 12
d_call: -
v_call: TRBV12-3/TRBV12-4
j_call: TRBJ2-1
cdr3_aa: CASSLGYNEQFF
cdr3_nt: TGTGCCAGCAGTTTGGGCTACAATGAGCAGTTCTTC

clone_size: -
cdr3_length: 16
d_call: TRBD2
v_call: TRBV2
j_call: TRBJ2-5
cdr3_aa: CASSDIGLAVQETQYF
cdr3_nt: TGTGCCAGCAGTGACATTGGGCTAGCGGTACAAGAGACCCAGTACTTC

clone_size: -
cdr3_length: 16
d_call: TRBD2
v_call: TRBV7-3
j_call: TRBJ2-1
cdr3_aa: CASSLRTSGGHNEQFF
cdr3_nt: TGTGCCAGCAGCTTGCGGACTAGCGGGGGGCACAATGAGCAGTTCTTC

clone_size: -
cdr3_length: 13
d_call: -
v_call: TRBV6-5
j_call: TRBJ2-7
cdr3_aa: CASRLDGSYEQYF
cdr3_nt: TGTGCCAGCAGGTTGGACGGCTCCTACGAGCAGTACTTC

clone_size: few
cdr3_length: 12
d_call: -
v_call: TRBV27
j_call: TRBJ2-1
cdr3_aa: CASSLGGNEQFF
cdr3_nt: TGTGCCAGCAGTTTGGGGGGCAATGAGCAGTTCTTC

clone_size: once
cdr3_length: 14
d_call: -
v_call: TRBV15
j_call: TRBJ2-3
cdr3_aa: CATSRGDSTDTQYF
cdr3_nt: TGTGCCACCAGCAGAGGAGACAGCACAGATACGCAGTATTTT

clone_size: -
cdr3_length: 14
d_call: -
v_call: TRBV4-1
j_call: TRBJ2-1
cdr3_aa: CASSARQGYNEQFF
cdr3_nt: TGCGCCAGCAGCGCCCGGCAGGGGTACAATGAGCAGTTCTTC

clone_size: -
cdr3_length: 14
d_call: -
v_call: TRBV6-6
j_call: TRBJ2-1
cdr3_aa: CASSYSGGGGEQFF
cdr3_nt: TGTGCCAGCAGTTACTCGGGCGGAGGCGGGGAGCAGTTCTTC

clone_size: once
cdr3_length: 14
d_call: -
v_call: TRBV5-1
j_call: TRBJ2-1
cdr3_aa: CASSMDGADNEQFF
cdr3_nt: TGCGCCAGCAGCATGGACGGGGCCGACAATGAGCAGTTCTTC

clone_size: -
cdr3_length: 14
d_call: -
v_call: TRBV15
j_call: TRBJ1-4
cdr3_aa: CATSREGTNEKLFF
cdr3_nt: TGTGCCACCAGCAGAGAGGGGACTAATGAAAAACTGTTTTTT

clone_size: -
cdr3_length: 12
d_call: -
v_call: TRBV3-1/TRBV3-2
j_call: TRBJ2-7
cdr3_aa: CASSHWGYEQYF
cdr3_nt: TGTGCCAGCAGCCACTGGGGGTACGAGCAGTACTTC

clone_size: -
cdr3_length: 16
d_call: TRBD2
v_call: TRBV18
j_call: TRBJ2-4
cdr3_aa: CASSPQRGLIKNIQYF
cdr3_nt: TGTGCCAGCTCACCCCAGCGGGGGCTCATCAAAAACATTCAGTACTTC

clone_size: -
cdr3_length: 14
d_call: -
v_call: TRBV2
j_call: TRBJ2-7
cdr3_aa: CASKVGGSSYEQYF
cdr3_nt: TGTGCCAGCAAAGTGGGCGGCAGCTCCTACGAGCAGTACTTC

clone_size: -
cdr3_length: 15
d_call: TRBD2
v_call: TRBV6-5
j_call: TRBJ2-7
cdr3_aa: CASMPTGLAGYEQYF
cdr3_nt: TGTGCCAGCATGCCTACGGGACTAGCGGGATACGAGCAGTACTTC

clone_size: -
cdr3_length: 14
d_call: TRBD2
v_call: TRBV7-2
j_call: TRBJ2-7
cdr3_aa: CASSLTSGSYEQYF
cdr3_nt: TGTGCCAGCAGTTTGACTAGCGGTTCCTACGAGCAGTACTTC

clone_size: -
cdr3_length: 15
d_call: -
v_call: TRBV19
j_call: TRBJ1-5
cdr3_aa: CASSITGVGNQPQHF
cdr3_nt: TGTGCCAGTAGTATAACGGGGGTGGGCAATCAGCCCCAGCATTTT

clone_size: few
cdr3_length: 15
d_call: -
v_call: TRBV14
j_call: TRBJ2-5
cdr3_aa: CASSQLGAGEETQYF
cdr3_nt: TGTGCCAGCAGCCAACTAGGGGCAGGGGAAGAGACCCAGTACTTC

clone_size: -
cdr3_length: 15
d_call: -
v_call: TRBV11-3
j_call: TRBJ2-7
cdr3_aa: CASSRDRDHTYEQYF
cdr3_nt: TGTGCCAGCAGCCGGGACCGGGACCATACCTACGAGCAGTACTTC

clone_size: -
cdr3_length: 15
d_call: -
v_call: TRBV23-1
j_call: TRBJ2-7
cdr3_aa: CASSQYRDRAYEQYF
cdr3_nt: TGCGCCAGCAGTCAATACAGGGATCGGGCCTACGAGCAGTACTTC

clone_size: -
cdr3_length: 15
d_call: -
v_call: TRBV28
j_call: TRBJ1-5
cdr3_aa: CASSPTRPGHQPQHF
cdr3_nt: TGTGCCAGCAGCCCCACGCGGCCAGGACATCAGCCCCAGCATTTT

clone_size: -
cdr3_length: 15
d_call: -
v_call: TRBV9
j_call: TRBJ1-2
cdr3_aa: CASSVHADGAYGYTF
cdr3_nt: TGTGCCAGCAGCGTTCACGCGGACGGAGCATATGGCTACACCTTC

clone_size: -
cdr3_length: 13
d_call: -
v_call: TRBV29-1
j_call: TRBJ2-2
cdr3_aa: CSVDQGFTGELFF
cdr3_nt: TGCAGCGTTGACCAAGGGTTCACCGGGGAGCTGTTTTTT

clone_size: -
cdr3_length: 13
d_call: -
v_call: TRBV5-1
j_call: TRBJ2-7
cdr3_aa: CASSLAAGHEQYF
cdr3_nt: TGCGCCAGCAGCTTGGCGGCAGGCCACGAGCAGTACTTC

clone_size: -
cdr3_length: 16
d_call: TRBD2
v_call: TRBV4-1
j_call: TRBJ2-3
cdr3_aa: CASSQSSSGGTDTQYF
cdr3_nt: TGCGCCAGCAGCCAATCATCTAGCGGGGGCACAGATACGCAGTATTTT